The T cell receptor (beta chain) described here comes from a study of blood T cell repertoires in COVID-19. About the research overall: COVID-19 samples from acute and convalescent phases originated in the United States, Italy and Spain. T cells, B-cell-depleted T cells, or PBMCs provided the cDNA or gDNA that served as material.

Original data processing: Estimation of nucleated cell counts relied on the amplification of reference gene primers. Repertoires were generated with immunoSEQ multiplex PCR, while TCRdb's copy carries only in-frame clones and drops some. The V and J calls and clone size come from that table; D and trimming were worked out from the DNA. Of 50,000 to 65,000 clones listed, 85% are singletons. CDR1 and CDR2 (germline): SEHNR, FQNEAQ (reference sequence). The CDR3 extends over 14 amino acids. The V and J ends lost 3 bases and 4 bases respectively, with 12 bases between them. The chain combines TRBV7-9 with TRBJ1-1; the D gene is possibly TRBD1 (5 bases). This sequence was found in a human donor in a cohort sampled during active COVID-19. Source material: peripheral blood. The CDR3 reads CASSFGVGGTEAFF. The CDR3 region has the DNA TGTGCCAGCAGCTTCGGGGTCGGGGGCACTGAAGCTTTCTTT.